One and the same sample provided the 5 T cell receptor beta chains below, sequenced in a study of CD8+ T cells in alopecia areata. RNA extraction and reverse transcription yielded cDNA as sequencing template. Profiling relied on immunoSEQ multiplex PCR, and the TCRdb table lists in-frame clones only, not all of them. The table has more than 200,000 clones, 67% seen once. The specimen comprised CD4+ T cells sorted from blood, sampled at week 0. The receptors were sampled from a human donor with alopecia areata.

The rearrangement joins TRBV30 to TRBJ2-2; 9 positions match TRBD2. The CDR3 spans 15 residues. Per the germline V gene, CDR1 is GTSNPN and CDR2 is SVGIG (reference sequence). After removal of 5 bases from V and 5 bases from J, the junction contained 9 bases not matched to a gene. The CDR3 spells CAWDPGLATTGELFF. CDR3 bases: TGTGCCTGGGACCCGGGACTAGCAACAACCGGGGAGCTGTTTTTT. Combining the CDR3 with reference TRBV30 and TRBJ2-2 gives the whole variable domain SQTIHQWPATLVQPVGSPLSLECTVEGTSNPNLYWYRQAAGRGLQLLFYSVGIGQISSEVPQNLSASRPQDRQFILSSKKLLLSDSGFYLCAWDPGLATTGELFFGEGSRLTVL.

The rearrangement links TRBV30 to TRBJ1-6; D call uncertain. The CDR3 is 13 amino acids. Trimming left V 1 base short and J 9 bases short, with 10 bases between. Germline V gene lookup returns CDR1 GTSNPN and CDR2 SVGIG (reference sequence). Here the CDR3 DNA reads TGTGCCTGGAGTGCCCTTTCGGTTTCACCCCTCCACTTT. Translated: CAWSALSVSPLHF. Based on the CDR3 plus reference TRBV30 and TRBJ1-6, the full variable domain is SQTIHQWPATLVQPVGSPLSLECTVEGTSNPNLYWYRQAAGRGLQLLFYSVGIGQISSEVPQNLSASRPQDRQFILSSKKLLLSDSGFYLCAWSALSVSPLHFGNGTRLTVT.

This clone was recorded once. J is TRBJ1-5 and V is TRBV13; D remains ambiguous. This CDR3 contains 12 residues. V lost 2 bases to trimming and J lost 6 bases, with 5 bases between them. Germline-derived CDR1 and CDR2 are PRHDT and FYEKMQ (reference sequence). The CDR3 DNA follows: TGTGCCAGCAGCTTAAGGTCTCAGCCCCAGCATTTT. Amino acids: CASSLRSQPQHF. Supplemented by reference TRBV13 and TRBJ1-5, the full variable domain reads AAGVIQSPRHLIKEKRETATLKCYPIPRHDTVYWYQQGPGQDPQFLISFYEKMQSDKGSIPDRFSAQQFSDYHSELNMSSLELGDSALYFCASSLRSQPQHFGDGTRLSIL.

This chain connects TRBV4-2 to TRBJ2-1; 9 nucleotides align to TRBD1. Per the germline V gene, CDR1 is LGHNA and CDR2 is YNFKEQ. There are 17 residues in the CDR3. The V and J ends lost 0 bases and 3 bases, in that order; junction bases with no gene match: 6. The DNA of the CDR3 is TGTGCCAGCAGCCAAGAGGGGACAGGGAAGAGCTACAATGAGCAGTTCTTC. Protein product: CASSQEGTGKSYNEQFF.

This clone was recorded a few times. The chain links TRBV5-1 to TRBJ2-2, with D perhaps matching TRBD1 (5 bases). Germline assignment: CDR1 SGHRS and CDR2 YFSETQ. This CDR3 spans 19 amino acids. V gave up 2 bases and J gave up 0 bases, with 20 bases separating them. Here the CDR3 DNA reads TGCGCCAGCAGCTTTGTCTGGACAAAAAAGTTCGCGAACACCGGGGAGCTGTTTTTT. Translation: CASSFVWTKKFANTGELFF.